The 15 T cell receptor beta chains below come from one sample, sequenced in a study of T cell responses to AZD1222 COVID-19 vaccine. Measured with immunoSEQ multiplex PCR; TCRdb has only the in-frame clones, and not every one. The repertoire holds under 200,000 clones, more than 75% seen once, with around 26% in the top ten. The specimen comprised peripheral blood, sampled 28 days after the second AZD1222 dose. The receptors come from an adult who received the AZD1222 COVID-19 vaccine.

This rearrangement joins TRBV5-6 to TRBJ1-6; maybe TRBD1 (6 bases). Germline assignment: CDR1 SGHDT and CDR2 YYEEEE. V lost 2 bases and J lost 0, with 12 bases in between. CDR3 length equals 17 residues. CDR3 bases: TGTGCCAGCAGCTTTCGGACAGTGAGCTCCTATAATTCACCCCTCCACTTT. This translates into CASSFRTVSSYNSPLHF.

In this sample, this clone turned up once. V gene TRBV30 combines with J gene TRBJ1-3; 11 positions match TRBD1. The CDR3 consists of 14 residues. V dropped 5 bases and J dropped 6; count of bases not matched to a gene: 6. Germline lookup yields CDR1 GTSNPN and CDR2 SVGIG (reference sequence). DNA of the CDR3: TGTGCCTGGCGGAGGACAGGGGGCGAAAACACCATATATTTT. This translates into CAWRRTGGENTIYF. The whole variable domain, filled in from reference TRBV30 and TRBJ1-3, reads SQTIHQWPATLVQPVGSPLSLECTVEGTSNPNLYWYRQAAGRGLQLLFYSVGIGQISSEVPQNLSASRPQDRQFILSSKKLLLSDSGFYLCAWRRTGGENTIYFGEGSWLTVV.

The genes are TRBV24-1 and TRBJ1-2; no definite D call. The CDR3 length is 13 residues. Germline V gene data show CDR1 as KGHDR and CDR2 as SFDVKD. V was cut by 3 bases and J by 6 bases, with 10 bases left in between. As DNA, the CDR3 is TGTGCCACCAGTGATCGAAACTGGAATGGCTACACCTTC. It specifies CATSDRNWNGYTF.

This clone was recorded only once. V gene TRBV30 combines with J gene TRBJ1-1; D ambiguous. Germline V CDR1 and CDR2: GTSNPN, SVGIG (reference sequence). CDR3 length: 11 amino acids. The ends were cut back, 4 bases at V and 0 bases at J, with 3 bases in the middle. The CDR3 reads CAWNMNTEAFF. The CDR3 nucleotides are TGTGCCTGGAACATGAACACTGAAGCTTTCTTT.

This chain joins TRBV24-1 and TRBJ1-5, with D perhaps matching TRBD1 (6 bases). The V gene's germline CDR1 is KGHDR and CDR2 SFDVKD. The CDR3 sequence is 12 residues long. V was trimmed by 8 bases and J by 3 bases, leaving 7 bases between them. The CDR3 sequence is CATNRDNQPQHF. The CDR3 DNA reads TGTGCCACCAACAGGGACAATCAGCCCCAGCATTTT.

The genes are TRBV28 and TRBJ2-2; TRBD2 matches at 8 bases. The germline V gene encodes CDR1 MDHEN and CDR2 SYDVKM. This CDR3 contains 15 residues. V was clipped by 5 bases and J by 6 bases; unmatched bases: 8. DNA of the CDR3: TGTGCCAGCAGTCCCCCGGGACTAGGAGCCGGGGAGCTGTTTTTT. Its protein is CASSPPGLGAGELFF.

The V gene is TRBV14, the J gene TRBJ2-5; D is perhaps TRBD2 (6 bases). V lost 4 bases, J lost 1 base, and 13 bases lay in between. Germline CDR1 and CDR2: SGHDN and FVKESK. This CDR3 has 15 amino acids. The CDR3 region has the DNA TGTGCCAGCAGCCCTTGGGAGGAAGCCCAAGAGACCCAGTACTTC. Residues: CASSPWEEAQETQYF.

The chain has TRBV30 and TRBJ2-1, with 8 bases matching TRBD2. The germline CDR1 and CDR2 sequences are GTSNPN and SVGIG (reference sequence). V dropped 3 bases and J dropped 7; count of bases not matched to a gene: 14. The CDR3 consists of 16 residues. The CDR3 nucleotides read TGTGCCTGGAGGTACCCGGACGGGAGGGCCCGGAATGAGCAGTTCTTC. Protein sequence: CAWRYPDGRARNEQFF.

The chain couples TRBV9 to TRBJ2-3, with D unclear. The CDR3 sequence is 13 residues long. Germline V gives CDR1 SGDLS, CDR2 YYNGEE. The V and J ends lost 1 base and 0 bases respectively, with 3 bases between them. CDR3 DNA sequence: TGTGCCAGCAGCGTAACTAGCACAGATACGCAGTATTTT. The encoded protein is CASSVTSTDTQYF.

The J gene is TRBJ2-5, the V gene TRBV14, with no clear D. Trimming removed 1 base from V and 1 base from J, with 13 bases in between. This CDR3 comprises 16 residues. Germline CDR1 is SGHDN and CDR2 is FVKESK. CDR3 coding DNA: TGTGCCAGCAGCCAAGGCCTCGATCTCTTCCAAGAGACCCAGTACTTC. As protein: CASSQGLDLFQETQYF.

The rearrangement links TRBV6-5 to TRBJ1-1; tentatively, D is TRBD1 (6 bases). The CDR3 has 15 amino acids. V lost 5 bases and J lost 4, with 17 bases in between. Per the germline V gene, CDR1 is MNHEY and CDR2 is SVGAGI. The CDR3 region is CASSPSGTPGTEAFF. As DNA, the CDR3 is TGTGCCAGCAGTCCGTCCGGGACACCCGGCACTGAAGCTTTCTTT.

The chain joins TRBV28 to TRBJ2-7; 11 bases are shared with TRBD2. CDR3 length: 15 residues. Germline-derived CDR1 and CDR2 are MDHEN and SYDVKM. Trimming removed 5 bases from V and 3 bases from J; junction bases left unmatched: 6. The CDR3 loop reads CASSHRGLAVYEQYF. CDR3 bases: TGTGCCAGCAGTCATCGGGGACTAGCGGTCTACGAGCAGTACTTC.

The chain recombines TRBV7-9 with TRBJ1-4, with D hard to call. Trimming pared 2 bases from V and 6 bases from J, leaving 7 bases between. The germline V gene has CDR1 SEHNR and CDR2 FQNEAQ (reference sequence). There are 13 residues in the CDR3. The CDR3 is CASSLSHDEKLFF. The CDR3 DNA is TGTGCCAGCAGCTTATCGCATGATGAAAAACTGTTTTTT.

This chain joins TRBV7-2 and TRBJ2-1; D may be TRBD2 (5 bases). There are 15 residues in the CDR3. The V gene lost 3 bases and the J gene lost 7 bases, with 16 bases spanning the gap. CDR1 is SGHTA and CDR2 is FQGNSA in the germline V gene. The CDR3 DNA is TGTGCCAGCAGCTTGTGGGCCAGAGAGGGAAATGAGCAGTTCTTC. It codes for CASSLWAREGNEQFF. Looking up the rest from reference TRBV7-2 and TRBJ2-1 gives the full variable domain: GAGVSQSPSNKVTEKGKDVELRCDPISGHTALYWYRQSLGQGLEFLIYFQGNSAPDKSGLPSDRFSAERTGGSVSTLTIQRTQQEDSAVYLCASSLWAREGNEQFFGPGTRLTVL.

V usage is TRBV28 and J usage is TRBJ2-7; D assignment may be TRBD1 or TRBD2 (5 bases each). This CDR3 comprises 14 residues. Germline V gene data show CDR1 as MDHEN and CDR2 as SYDVKM. Trimming took 2 bases from V and 2 from J, leaving 10 bases between them. CDR3 nucleotides: TGTGCCAGCAGTTTAGGGGGACGGCCCTACGAGCAGTACTTC. This sequence encodes CASSLGGRPYEQYF.